The 26 T cell receptor beta chains below all came from one sample that was sequenced in a study of T cell responses to AZD1222 COVID-19 vaccine (dated by TCRdb to about 2021). The library came from the immunoSEQ multiplex PCR assay. This immuneACCESS table, as held by TCRdb, lists in-frame sequences with V and J called but not all clones. Of the missing ones, under half trace to an unresolved V gene in checked studies; the others have no known cause. The sample profile shows 95,000 to 150,000 clones; about 90% of them were found once. The leading ten clones occupy approximately 4.8% of the sample. This specimen's time point label, per the study, means: baseline before first vaccination. The sequencing used peripheral blood, collected on day 0 of AZD1222 vaccination. The receptors were gathered from an adult in good health.

The chain joins TRBV9 to TRBJ1-3; no clear D gene. The length of the CDR3 is 15 residues. V lost 0 bases, J lost 0 bases, and 7 bases lay in between. Germline CDR1 SGDLS, CDR2 YYNGEE. CDR3 sequence: CASSVGPNSGNTIYF. In DNA, the CDR3 is TGTGCCAGCAGCGTAGGACCGAACTCTGGAAACACCATATATTTT.

The V call is TRBV5-6, the J call TRBJ1-4, with D perhaps matching TRBD1 (5 bases). Trimming stripped 6 bases from V and 7 bases from J, with 10 bases between. Germline V lookup: CDR1 SGHDT, CDR2 YYEEEE. This CDR3 region has 12 residues. Here the CDR3 reads CASTGRSEKLFF. In DNA, the CDR3 is TGTGCCAGCACAGGGAGGAGTGAAAAACTGTTTTTT.

This clone turned up a few times. The J gene is TRBJ2-2, the V gene TRBV4-1; D unclear. This CDR3 is 16 amino acids long. Germline values: CDR1 MGHRA, CDR2 YSYEKL. Trimming stripped 0 bases from V and 4 bases from J, with 12 bases between. CDR3 region: CASSQEISRPTGELFF. The CDR3 DNA follows: TGCGCCAGCAGCCAAGAGATCTCCAGACCCACCGGGGAGCTGTTTTTT.

The gene calls are TRBV4-1 and TRBJ1-5; D call uncertain. The CDR3 length is 17 residues. Germline values: CDR1 MGHRA, CDR2 YSYEKL. Between the trimmed V and J ends, which lost 0 bases and 7 bases, there was a span of 19 bases. The CDR3 sequence: CASSQDLTMGWGQPQHF. The CDR3 region has the DNA TGCGCCAGCAGCCAAGACTTGACTATGGGGTGGGGACAGCCCCAGCATTTT.

This chain uses TRBV27 with TRBJ2-7, with D possibly TRBD2 on 6 matching bases. CDR3 size: 14 residues. CDR1 is MNHEY, CDR2 SMNVEV, per germline (reference sequence). The ends were cut back, 6 bases at V and 3 bases at J, with 15 bases in the middle. The CDR3 bases are TGTGCCAGCAGCAAAGCTAGCGTGAACTACGAGCAGTACTTC. Its translation is CASSKASVNYEQYF.

V gene TRBV19 combines with J gene TRBJ1-5; D uncertain. The CDR3 loop spans 16 amino acids. V was cut by 4 bases and J by 4 bases, with 17 bases left in between. Germline CDR1 LNHDA, CDR2 SQIVND (reference sequence). CDR3 loop: CASSKSPGRVNQPQHF. The CDR3 coding sequence is TGTGCCAGTAGTAAAAGCCCAGGACGGGTAAATCAGCCCCAGCATTTT.

The rearrangement uses TRBV4-1 and TRBJ2-2; D is uncertain. The V gene's germline CDR1 is MGHRA and CDR2 YSYEKL. The CDR3 sequence is 15 residues long. The V end was cut by 4 bases, the J end by 6 bases, with 15 bases between. The CDR3 region has the DNA TGCGCCAGCAGCCCCTCAGGTGGTCAGGCCGGGGAGCTGTTTTTT. Translating gives CASSPSGGQAGELFF.

This chain uses TRBV10-1 with TRBJ1-1, with a weak D call TRBD1 (5 bases). The germline V gene encodes CDR1 WNHNN and CDR2 SYGVQD (reference sequence). The CDR3 is 12 residues long. This chain's CDR3 is CARSGGNTEAFF. CDR3 DNA sequence: TGCGCACGCTCCGGGGGAAACACTGAAGCTTTCTTT.

The V call is TRBV6-5, the J call TRBJ2-1, with D perhaps matching TRBD1 (6 bases). The CDR3 loop spans 16 amino acids. Germline assignment: CDR1 MNHEY and CDR2 SVGAGI. Trimming left V 1 base short and J 0 bases short, with 10 bases between. CDR3 in amino acids: CASSYLTGSSYNEQFF. CDR3 in DNA: TGTGCCAGCAGTTACTTAACAGGGAGCTCCTACAATGAGCAGTTCTTC.

The chain employs TRBV7-9 and TRBJ2-2; D perhaps matches TRBD1 (5 bases). The germline V and J ends were trimmed by 5 bases and 4 bases, with 8 bases remaining between them. Germline V CDR1 and CDR2: SEHNR, FQNEAQ (reference sequence). The CDR3 length is 13 residues. CDR3 amino acids: CASSPDSTGELFF. DNA for the CDR3: TGTGCCAGCAGCCCCGACAGCACCGGGGAGCTGTTTTTT.

This clone was counted only a few times. The J gene is TRBJ2-1, the V gene TRBV15; D unclear. The germline gives CDR1 LNHNV, CDR2 YYDKDF (reference sequence). The CDR3 runs to 13 residues. V shed 5 bases and J shed 7 bases, with 12 bases lying between them. The DNA of the CDR3 is TGTGCCACCAGCCGGACCCTCACGAATGAGCAGTTCTTC. Protein: CATSRTLTNEQFF.

The CDR3 loop is CASSSGTGGNQPQHF. In DNA form, the CDR3 reads TGCGCCAGCAGCAGCGGGACAGGGGGCAATCAGCCCCAGCATTTT. The rearrangement links TRBV5-1 to TRBJ1-5, with 10 positions matching TRBD1. Germline assignment: CDR1 SGHRS and CDR2 YFSETQ. Trimming at V came to 4 bases and at J to 2 bases, leaving 3 bases not matched to a gene. CDR3 length: 15 amino acids.

The chain links TRBV10-2 to TRBJ2-3; 11 nucleotides agree with TRBD2. Looked up from germline, CDR1 is WSHSY and CDR2 is SAAADI. This CDR3 spans 15 amino acids. Trimming at V came to 7 bases and at J to 0 bases, leaving 3 bases not matched to a gene. The CDR3: CASKGLAGSTDTQYF. CDR3 sequence (DNA): TGCGCCAGCAAAGGACTAGCGGGTAGCACAGATACGCAGTATTTT.

The rearrangement links TRBV11-2 to TRBJ1-1; no definite D call. This CDR3 region has 11 residues. Per the germline V gene, CDR1 is SGHAT and CDR2 is FQNNGV. V gave up 1 base and J gave up 10 bases, with 7 bases separating them. CDR3 sequence reads: CASSLGQAAFF. The CDR3 DNA reads TGTGCCAGCAGCTTAGGTCAGGCAGCTTTCTTT.

The chain couples TRBV7-9 to TRBJ2-7; 13 bases line up with TRBD2. The CDR3 spans 15 residues. V trimming: 5 bases; J trimming: 5 bases; junction bases outside the gene matches: 6. Germline lookup yields CDR1 SEHNR and CDR2 FQNEAQ (reference sequence). The CDR3 region is CASSLWTSGSHEQYF. In nucleotides, the CDR3 is TGTGCCAGCAGCCTCTGGACTAGCGGGAGCCACGAGCAGTACTTC.

The chain couples TRBV7-6 to TRBJ2-3; TRBD2 matches 9 bases. Germline V gene lookup returns CDR1 SGHVS and CDR2 FNYEAQ. Unmatched junction bases numbered 8, after V lost 5 bases and J lost 2 bases. CDR3 length: 16 amino acids. The CDR3 here is CASSDYSGRNTDTQYF. The CDR3 DNA reads as TGTGCCAGCAGCGACTATAGCGGGAGAAACACAGATACGCAGTATTTT.

This chain connects TRBV19 to TRBJ2-3; D assignment may be TRBD1 or TRBD2 (5 bases each). The CDR3 loop spans 16 amino acids. Trimming cost V 8 bases and J 1 base, with 19 bases left between them. CDR1 and CDR2 (germline): LNHDA, SQIVND (reference sequence). This chain's CDR3 is CASARGVPGRTDTQYF. The CDR3, as DNA: TGTGCCAGTGCAAGAGGGGTCCCAGGGCGCACAGATACGCAGTATTTT.

The genes are TRBV18 and TRBJ2-3; 12 nucleotides agree with TRBD2. Trimming at V came to 2 bases and at J to 1 base, leaving 10 bases not matched to a gene. CDR3 length: 19 residues. Germline values: CDR1 KGHSH, CDR2 LQKENI. The CDR3 is CASSPGLAGRLSGTDTQYF. In nucleotides, the CDR3 is TGTGCCAGCTCACCAGGACTAGCGGGGCGTCTCTCGGGCACAGATACGCAGTATTTT.

This clone has only one observation. The J gene is TRBJ2-2, the V gene TRBV19; D is perhaps TRBD1 or TRBD2 (5 bases each). The CDR3 length is 15 residues. Germline CDR1 is LNHDA and CDR2 is SQIVND (reference sequence). The V end lost 5 bases, the J end lost 6 bases, and 16 bases lay between the germline ends. CDR3 DNA: TGTGCCAGTAGTCCCACCGGGACCCTTCCCGGGGAGCTGTTTTTT. It is translated as CASSPTGTLPGELFF. Using reference TRBV19 and TRBJ2-2 for the parts outside the CDR3, the full variable domain is DGGITQSPKYLFRKEGQNVTLSCEQNLNHDAMYWYRQDPGQGLRLIYYSQIVNDFQKGDIAEGYSVSREKKESFPLTVTSAQKNPTAFYLCASSPTGTLPGELFFGEGSRLTVL.

The chain's CDR3 is CASSPPGLAREQYF. In nucleotides, the CDR3 is TGTGCCAGCAGTCCCCCGGGACTAGCGCGGGAGCAGTACTTC. The V call is TRBV28, the J call TRBJ2-7, with 10 nucleotides matching TRBD2. This CDR3 has 14 residues. Germline CDR1 is MDHEN and CDR2 is SYDVKM. V trimming: 5 bases; J trimming: 7 bases; junction bases outside the gene matches: 8.

The chain recombines TRBV10-3 with TRBJ2-3; no clear D. CDR3 length equals 13 residues. The V gene's germline CDR1 is ENHRY and CDR2 SYGVKD. Trimming pared 1 base from V and 7 bases from J, leaving 9 bases between. CDR3 sequence reads: CAISELETNTQYF. The DNA of the CDR3 is TGTGCCATCAGTGAGTTGGAGACGAATACGCAGTATTTT.

The rearrangement links TRBV4-1 to TRBJ1-1, with D tentatively TRBD1 (6 bases). Trimming pared 0 bases from V and 1 base from J, leaving 9 bases between. The germline V gene has CDR1 MGHRA and CDR2 YSYEKL. There are 15 residues in the CDR3. The CDR3 sequence: CASSQETGRNTEAFF. CDR3 DNA: TGCGCCAGCAGCCAAGAGACAGGCAGGAACACTGAAGCTTTCTTT.

This clone was seen only once. V gene TRBV5-6 combines with J gene TRBJ2-1; TRBD2 aligns across 12 bases. Germline assignment: CDR1 SGHDT and CDR2 YYEEEE. J was trimmed by 1 base and V by 3 bases; bases with no gene match: 2. The CDR3 consists of 16 residues. CDR3 loop: CASSYTSGGSYNEQFF. CDR3 nucleotides: TGTGCCAGCAGCTACACTAGCGGGGGGTCCTACAATGAGCAGTTCTTC.

This clone was found once. This chain connects TRBV4-2 to TRBJ2-7; the match to TRBD2 covers 8 bases. This CDR3 contains 15 residues. Trimming took 0 bases from V and 4 from J; bases not matched to a gene: 5. Germline CDR1 LGHNA, CDR2 YNFKEQ. The CDR3 is CASSQDTSGTYEQYF. CDR3 coding DNA: TGTGCCAGCAGCCAAGATACTAGCGGAACTTACGAGCAGTACTTC.

The chain couples TRBV2 to TRBJ1-2, with 10 positions matching TRBD1. From germline, CDR1 is SNHLY and CDR2 FYNNEI. CDR3 length: 12 amino acids. V lost 6 bases and J lost 14; bases outside the gene matches: 9. The CDR3 is CASSDGQGGKTF. Written as DNA, the CDR3 is TGTGCCAGCAGCGACGGACAGGGGGGTAAGACCTTC.

CDR3 protein: CASSQSGTGAYNEQFF. The CDR3, as DNA: TGTGCCAGCAGTCAAAGTGGGACAGGGGCCTACAATGAGCAGTTCTTC. This chain links TRBV7-9 with TRBJ2-1; TRBD1 agrees at 10 bases. The CDR3 contains 16 residues. Per the germline V gene, CDR1 is SEHNR and CDR2 is FQNEAQ (reference sequence). The junction had 7 bases not matched to a gene; V was cut back by 6 bases and J by 2 bases.